The 27 T cell receptor beta chains given below trace back to one sample, sequenced in a study of T cells in Graves' hyperthyroidism and ophthalmopathy. The CDR3 regions of TCR beta were amplified from RNA transcripts. First-round RT-PCR of the TCR CDR3 relied on the HTBI primer set. TCRdb re-called the multiplex PCR reads through MiXCR, storing one row per CDR3 protein. The sample has about 130,000 distinct CDR3 sequences; around 20% are singletons. The sequenced material came from blood. All receptors come from a woman aged 45-60 years with Graves' hyperthyroidism that later progressed to Graves' ophthalmopathy.

In its sample, this clonotype was seen a few times. The rearrangement links TRBV10-3 to TRBJ2-3; TRBD2 matches 8 bases. Germline-derived CDR1 and CDR2 are ENHRY and SYGVKD. This CDR3 contains 12 residues. V was clipped by 8 bases and J by 5 bases; unmatched bases: 3. As DNA, the CDR3 is TGTGCCATCTCGGGGGGGGGAGATACGCAGTATTTT. Translation: CAISGGGDTQYF.

There are many counts of this clonotype. CDR3: CASGLAGTDTQYF. The CDR3, as DNA: TGTGCCAGCGGACTAGCGGGCACAGATACGCAGTATTTT. The chain has TRBV2 and TRBJ2-3; 10 bases line up with TRBD2. Germline V gene data show CDR1 as SNHLY and CDR2 as FYNNEI. Trimming took 8 bases from V and 1 from J; bases not matched to a gene: 0. The CDR3 is 13 residues long.

There are many counts of this clonotype. The rearrangement joins TRBV20-1 to TRBJ2-1, with D perhaps assigned TRBD1 or TRBD2 (5 bases each). CDR3 length: 14 residues. Trimming stripped 3 bases from V and 6 bases from J, with 15 bases between. Germline V CDR1 and CDR2: DFQATT, SNEGSKA (reference sequence). The CDR3 nucleotides are TGCAGTGCTAGTGAGTTAGGGACGATCAATGAGCAGTTCTTC. Translating it yields CSASELGTINEQFF.

The V and J genes are TRBV7-9 and TRBJ1-1, with D possibly TRBD1 on 5 matching bases. Germline values: CDR1 SEHNR, CDR2 FQNEAQ (reference sequence). Trimming stripped 6 bases from V and 4 bases from J, with 15 bases between. The length of the CDR3 is 14 residues. Written as DNA, the CDR3 is TGTGCCAGCAGGAGATCCGGGAGGGGCACTGAAGCTTTCTTT. It encodes CASRRSGRGTEAFF.

On this clonotype itself: At one of its ends the junction is not consistent with the germline gene, which may arise from a read error. The chain's CDR3 is CASSSPGLTNALTF. CDR3 in DNA: TGTGCCAGCAGCTCTCCCGGGCTGACCAACGCCCTGACTTTC. The chain links TRBV7-9 to TRBJ2-6; unclear D gene. CDR1 SEHNR and CDR2 FQNEAQ come from the germline V gene (reference sequence). The CDR3 loop spans 14 amino acids. Full variable domain (rest looked up from reference TRBV7-9 and TRBJ2-6): DTGVSQNPRHKITKRGQNVTFRCDPISEHNRLYWYRQTLGQGPEFLTYFQNEAQLEKSRLLSDRFSAERPKGSFSTLEIQRTEQGDSAMYLCASSSPGLTNALTFGAGSRLTVL.

The chain has TRBV4-1 and TRBJ1-1; D possibly corresponds to TRBD1 (5 bases). V was pared by 0 bases and J by 6 bases, with 8 bases between. This CDR3 spans 13 amino acids. Germline V gene data show CDR1 as MGHRA and CDR2 as YSYEKL. Written as DNA, the CDR3 is TGCGCCAGCAGCCAAGATTGGGGCTCTGAAGCTTTCTTT. This sequence encodes CASSQDWGSEAFF.

The chain carries TRBV12-3 or TRBV12-4 and TRBJ2-7, with 9 bases matching TRBD2. The length of the CDR3 is 14 residues. Germline trimming cut 7 bases from V and 2 bases from J; bases unmatched to any gene: 6. CDR3 coding DNA: TGTGCCAGCAAGTTGGCGGGAGGGCCCTACGAGCAGTACTTC. Its protein product is CASKLAGGPYEQYF.

The CDR3 DNA is TGTGCCAGCAGTGAGCTGGGGACCACAAAAGAGACCCAGTACTTC. It is translated as CASSELGTTKETQYF. The chain employs TRBV25-1 and TRBJ2-5; D might be TRBD1 or TRBD2, each matching 5 bases. The germline V and J ends were trimmed by 3 bases and 3 bases, with 14 bases remaining between them. Germline CDR1 is MGHDK and CDR2 is SYGVNS. This CDR3 has 15 residues. Full variable domain (remainder filled in from reference TRBV25-1 and TRBJ2-5): EADIYQTPRYLVIGTGKKITLECSQTMGHDKMYWYQQDPGMELHLIHYSYGVNSTEKGDLSSESTVSRIRTEHFPLTLESARPSHTSQYLCASSELGTTKETQYFGPGTRLLVL.

In its sample, this clonotype was seen a few times. The chain joins TRBV7-6 to TRBJ1-1; D may be TRBD1 (5 bases). CDR3 length: 12 residues. Germline CDR1 and CDR2: SGHVS and FNYEAQ. V was clipped by 4 bases and J by 4 bases, with 7 bases between them. In DNA, the CDR3 is TGTGCCAGCAGCTCTGGGGGCACTGAAGCTTTCTTT. Translated, it gives CASSSGGTEAFF. Full variable domain (outside the CDR3, taken from reference TRBV7-6 and TRBJ1-1): GAGVSQSPRYKVTKRGQDVALRCDPISGHVSLYWYRQALGQGPEFLTYFNYEAQQDKSGLPNDRFSAERPEGSISTLTIQRTEQRDSAMYRCASSSGGTEAFFGQGTRLTVV.

The chain uses TRBV30 and TRBJ2-3; D not resolved. The CDR3 spans 15 residues. V lost 1 base and J 4 bases, leaving 15 bases between the germline ends. Germline values: CDR1 GTSNPN, CDR2 SVGIG (reference sequence). This CDR3 is CAWSEGRVSSDTQYF. DNA of the CDR3: TGTGCCTGGAGTGAAGGACGGGTGTCGTCAGATACGCAGTATTTT.

This clonotype was observed a handful of times. This chain links TRBV5-1 with TRBJ1-2, with D possibly TRBD1 on 5 matching bases. This CDR3 comprises 14 residues. Germline V lookup: CDR1 SGHRS, CDR2 YFSETQ. V lost 4 bases, J lost 4 bases, and 14 bases lay in between. CDR3 nucleotides: TGCGCCAGCAGCCCACAGACAGAAGTCTATGGCTACACCTTC. Translating gives CASSPQTEVYGYTF.

This clonotype was observed at least ten times. The V call is TRBV5-1, the J call TRBJ2-7; D call uncertain. V dropped 5 bases and J dropped 1 base, with 7 bases sitting between them. Germline lookup yields CDR1 SGHRS and CDR2 YFSETQ. There are 12 residues in the CDR3. The CDR3 sequence is CASRSESYEQYF. The DNA for the CDR3 is TGCGCCAGCAGGTCAGAGTCCTACGAGCAGTACTTC.

This clonotype showed up many times. V usage is TRBV20-1 and J usage is TRBJ2-1; 12 bases line up with TRBD2. With 6 bases clipped from V and 1 base from J, the junction kept 7 bases outside the gene matches. Germline values: CDR1 DFQATT, CDR2 SNEGSKA (reference sequence). The CDR3 sequence is 16 residues long. The DNA of the CDR3 is TGCAGTGCATCGACTAGCGGGGGCCGATCCTACAATGAGCAGTTCTTC. Its protein is CSASTSGGRSYNEQFF.

V usage is TRBV6-1 and J usage is TRBJ2-7, with 10 bases that match TRBD2. V trimming: 4 bases; J trimming: 1 base; junction bases outside the gene matches: 4. From germline, CDR1 is MNHNS and CDR2 SASEGT. The CDR3 runs to 15 residues. CDR3 sequence reads: CASSAGLAESYEQYF. The CDR3 DNA reads TGTGCCAGCAGTGCTGGACTAGCGGAATCCTACGAGCAGTACTTC.

This clonotype occurred many times. CDR3 coding DNA: TGTGCCAGCAGCCGAACGGGCGGCGACCCTAGGGGCTACACCTTC. Residues: CASSRTGGDPRGYTF. The V gene is TRBV27, the J gene TRBJ1-2; unclear D gene. V dropped 6 bases and J dropped 8 bases, with 22 bases sitting between them. The CDR3 has 15 residues. Germline V gene sequence: CDR1 MNHEY, CDR2 SMNVEV (reference sequence).

The rearrangement links TRBV5-1 to TRBJ1-1; possibly TRBD1 for D (6 bases). V gave up 4 bases and J gave up 1 base, with 14 bases separating them. Germline assignment: CDR1 SGHRS and CDR2 YFSETQ. CDR3 length: 15 residues. The CDR3 DNA reads TGCGCCAGCAGCGGGCTCCGGGACAAGAACACTGAAGCTTTCTTT. Its translation: CASSGLRDKNTEAFF.

This clonotype has ten or more counts. The DNA for the CDR3 is TGCAGTGCTAGAGACTCCGACGGTCAAGAGACCCAGTACTTC. Protein product: CSARDSDGQETQYF. The chain joins TRBV20-1 to TRBJ2-5, with unresolved D. The V gene lost 0 bases and the J gene lost 2 bases, with 10 bases spanning the gap. Germline CDR1 is DFQATT and CDR2 is SNEGSKA (reference sequence). The CDR3 has 14 amino acids.

This clonotype was counted at least ten times. An end of the junction does not agree with germline; a read error may underlie this. J is TRBJ2-3 and V is TRBV3-1; 13 bases line up with TRBD2. Germline V gene data show CDR1 as LGHDT and CDR2 as YNNKEL (reference sequence). The CDR3 runs to 15 residues. The chain's CDR3 is CASRQGLAGADTQYF. DNA of the CDR3: TGTGCCAGCAGACAAGGACTAGCGGGAGCAGATACGCAGTATTTT.

The CDR3 protein is CASRRAGGTYEQYF. The CDR3 nucleotides read TGTGCCAGCAGGAGAGCGGGAGGCACCTACGAGCAGTACTTC. V usage is TRBV6-1 and J usage is TRBJ2-7, with 9 positions matching TRBD2. Germline lookup yields CDR1 MNHNS and CDR2 SASEGT. The CDR3 runs 14 residues. Trimming took 6 bases from V and 2 from J; bases not matched to a gene: 5.

This clonotype was detected ten times or more. The chain is built from TRBV10-3 and TRBJ1-1, with a possible D match to TRBD1 (6 bases). The V end was cut by 4 bases, the J end by 3 bases, with 9 bases between. The CDR3 is made up of 13 amino acids. From germline, CDR1 is ENHRY and CDR2 SYGVKD. CDR3 amino acids: CAISGKGDTEAFF. CDR3 DNA: TGTGCCATCAGTGGGAAGGGGGACACTGAAGCTTTCTTT.

The chain has TRBV20-1 and TRBJ2-1; maybe TRBD2 (6 bases). The CDR3 has 14 amino acids. V was shortened by 3 bases and J by 4 bases, with 13 bases between the two germline ends. Germline-derived CDR1 and CDR2 are DFQATT and SNEGSKA (reference sequence). The DNA of the CDR3 is TGCAGTGCTAGTATCCGGGAGCGGTACAATGAGCAGTTCTTC. This gives the protein CSASIRERYNEQFF.

The chain has TRBV15 and TRBJ2-4, with 11 bases fitting TRBD2. Losses at the gene ends were 0 bases for V and 7 bases for J; bases not matched to a gene: 8. Germline CDR1 reads LNHNV; CDR2 reads YYDKDF (reference sequence). The CDR3 covers 17 residues. The CDR3 bases are TGTGCCACCAGCAGAGAAATCCTAGCGGGAGGTCCGAACATTCAGTACTTC. It encodes CATSREILAGGPNIQYF.

This clonotype came up many times. The chain recombines TRBV2 with TRBJ1-3; 7 bases are shared with TRBD1. J gave up 1 base and V 8 bases, and 8 bases lay outside the gene matches. CDR1 is SNHLY and CDR2 is FYNNEI in the germline V gene. The CDR3 has 15 residues. Here the CDR3 reads CASGALTGSGNTIYF. The CDR3 nucleotides read TGTGCCAGCGGCGCCCTGACAGGGTCTGGAAACACCATATATTTT.

There are many counts of this clonotype. The V gene is TRBV3-1, the J gene TRBJ2-7; 9 bases are shared with TRBD1. The CDR3 runs to 17 residues. V lost 6 bases and J lost 2; bases outside the gene matches: 14. From germline, CDR1 is LGHDT and CDR2 YNNKEL (reference sequence). The CDR3 DNA is TGTGCCAGCAGACACACCAGACCGGGACAGGGAACCTACGAGCAGTACTTC. It is translated as CASRHTRPGQGTYEQYF.

The table lists this clonotype with many counts. V gene TRBV9 combines with J gene TRBJ2-1; possible D gene TRBD2, 8 bases. Per the germline V gene, CDR1 is SGDLS and CDR2 is YYNGEE. V lost 7 bases and J 5 bases, leaving 19 bases between the germline ends. The CDR3 contains 15 residues. The CDR3 reads CASRQGGAGDNEQFF. The DNA for the CDR3 is TGTGCCAGCCGACAGGGAGGAGCGGGAGACAATGAGCAGTTCTTC.

This clonotype turned up a few times. The chain is built from TRBV9 and TRBJ2-7; D may be TRBD2 (6 bases). Trimming took 1 base from V and 0 from J, leaving 8 bases between them. There are 14 residues in the CDR3. In germline, CDR1 is SGDLS, CDR2 YYNGEE. The CDR3: CASSVSSASYEQYF. CDR3 sequence (DNA): TGTGCCAGCAGCGTATCTAGCGCCTCCTACGAGCAGTACTTC.

The table lists this clonotype with a few counts. V gene TRBV3-1 combines with J gene TRBJ1-3, with TRBD1 matching over 7 bases. This CDR3 has 17 amino acids. The V gene's germline CDR1 is LGHDT and CDR2 YNNKEL (reference sequence). Trimming at V came to 0 bases and at J to 2 bases, leaving 7 bases not matched to a gene. CDR3 residues: CASSQDIRGGAGNTIYF. Written as DNA, the CDR3 is TGTGCCAGCAGCCAAGATATAAGAGGGGGCGCTGGAAACACCATATATTTT.